A single sample gave rise to the 10 T cell receptor beta chains below, sequenced in a study of T-cell memory formation after mild COVID-19. Each CDR3 protein is one row after TCRdb ran MiXCR on the 5' RACE reads. Counted here are under 400,000 distinct CDR3 sequences, approximately 29% occurring once; the ten biggest clones make up roughly 14%. Sequencing used PBMCs or a T cell subset sorted from them (not recorded which). The receptors were sampled from an adult woman who had mild COVID-19 (a few samples of this study predate the infection). Cell type and time point are not known.

The gene calls are TRBV5-1 and TRBJ2-7, with D perhaps matching TRBD1 (6 bases). CDR3 length equals 14 residues. V lost 3 bases and J 0 bases, leaving 10 bases between the germline ends. In germline, CDR1 is SGHRS, CDR2 YFSETQ. The CDR3 sequence is CASSSRDNSYEQYF. CDR3 nucleotide sequence: TGCGCCAGCAGCTCCCGGGACAACTCCTACGAGCAGTACTTC.

The chain joins TRBV18 to TRBJ1-2; a weak D match, TRBD1 (5 bases). The CDR3 loop spans 17 amino acids. V dropped 3 bases and J dropped 7 bases, with 24 bases sitting between them. Germline-derived CDR1 and CDR2 are KGHSH and LQKENI. CDR3 sequence reads: CASSPTLPGTGNTGYTF. The CDR3 DNA reads as TGTGCCAGCTCACCCACCCTGCCCGGGACGGGCAATACTGGCTACACCTTC.

This clonotype was counted between two and nine times. The chain couples TRBV5-1 to TRBJ2-7; unclear D gene. The CDR3 contains 12 residues. CDR1 is SGHRS, CDR2 YFSETQ, per germline. Deletions cut 4 bases from V and 7 bases from J, with 12 bases between. In nucleotides, the CDR3 is TGCGCCAGCAGCGTGAGGCGTGATGAGCAGTACTTC. Its protein is CASSVRRDEQYF.

This clonotype was picked up many times. This chain uses TRBV18 with TRBJ2-3; no firm D call. V gave up 3 bases and J gave up 1 base, with 8 bases separating them. The CDR3 covers 14 residues. Germline V gene data show CDR1 as KGHSH and CDR2 as LQKENI. The CDR3 DNA follows: TGTGCCAGCTCACCGGCTGTTCGCACAGATACGCAGTATTTT. Its protein is CASSPAVRTDTQYF.

V gene TRBV29-1 combines with J gene TRBJ2-7, with no clear D. The CDR3 runs to 11 residues. Per germline, CDR1 SQVTM and CDR2 ANQGSEA. V was pared by 1 base and J by 9 bases, with 10 bases between. CDR3 in amino acids: CSVEAGTRQYF. In DNA form, the CDR3 reads TGCAGCGTTGAAGCAGGAACTCGGCAGTACTTC.

The chain combines TRBV12-3 or TRBV12-4 with TRBJ1-1, with TRBD1 as a possible D gene (5 bases). The CDR3 totals 14 residues. Trimming removed 4 bases from V and 1 base from J, with 10 bases in between. CDR3 region: CASSWATGNTEAFF. DNA for the CDR3: TGTGCCAGCAGTTGGGCTACAGGGAACACTGAAGCTTTCTTT.

V gene TRBV12-3 or TRBV12-4 combines with J gene TRBJ2-3; unclear D gene. CDR3 length: 13 amino acids. Trimming removed 7 bases at V and 2 bases at J, with 10 bases between. CDR3 nucleotides: TGTGCCAGCACCCTGAGGAACACAGATACGCAGTATTTT. This sequence encodes CASTLRNTDTQYF.

The chain employs TRBV2 and TRBJ2-1; TRBD2 matches 10 bases. The V and J ends lost 7 bases and 9 bases, in that order; junction bases with no gene match: 9. Germline CDR1 and CDR2: SNHLY and FYNNEI. This CDR3 spans 14 amino acids. The CDR3: CASKGLAAPTEQFF. The CDR3 DNA is TGTGCCAGCAAAGGACTAGCGGCGCCCACTGAGCAGTTCTTC.

J is TRBJ1-2 and V is TRBV24-1; a weak D match, TRBD1 (5 bases). Trimming took off 0 bases at V and 6 bases at J, with 7 bases between the two ends. The germline CDR1 and CDR2 sequences are KGHDR and SFDVKD. This CDR3 is built from 13 residues. CDR3 sequence: CATSDLDSHGYTF. DNA of the CDR3: TGTGCCACCAGTGATTTGGACAGCCATGGCTACACCTTC.

This chain joins TRBV20-1 and TRBJ2-1, with a weak D call TRBD2 (5 bases). CDR1 is DFQATT, CDR2 SNEGSKA, per germline (reference sequence). CDR3 length: 14 amino acids. The ends were cut back, 3 bases at V and 7 bases at J, with 16 bases in the middle. The CDR3 nucleotides read TGCAGTGCTAGTTCTTTGGGGAGCTGGAATGAGCAGTTCTTC. Protein: CSASSLGSWNEQFF.